Given below is one T cell receptor (beta chain) in context. Its antigen is unknown. The sample belongs to a study of beta chain features in type 1 diabetes. V was clipped by 0 bases and J by 7 bases; unmatched bases: 11. The CDR3 is 17 amino acids. CDR1 and CDR2 (germline): LGHNA, YSLEER. As every portion of the isolated RNA was reverse transcribed, the sequencing read expressed TCRB transcripts. The repertoire was sequenced with immunoSEQ multiplex PCR; TCRdb's copy has only in-frame clones and lacks some. The sample contains around 100,000 clones, 25% to 35% of which appear only once. Broader study findings: Significant though moderate, a shortening of TCRB CDR3s appeared in all four CD4+ subsets of Type 1 diabetes patients. Equally in patients and controls, PCR might preferentially amplify shorter templates. Lower insertion and higher deletion counts appeared at VDJ junctions in type 1 diabetes patients.

Every participating donor gave one draw, a heparinised blood sample averaging roughly 100 mL. Sorted populations all exceeded 95% purity. Sequencing input: central memory CD4+ T cells from blood. The origin of this receptor is a woman aged 18-35 years with type 1 diabetes. The gene calls are TRBV4-3 and TRBJ2-2, with 7 bases fitting TRBD2. For the CDR3, the DNA is TGCGCCAGCAGCCAAGATTTTGTCCGGGGGGAGGGCGGGGAGCTGTTTTTT. It is translated as CASSQDFVRGEGGELFF.